A single sample is the source of the 10 T cell receptor beta chains below, sequenced in a study of blood T cell repertoires in COVID-19. The protocol was immunoSEQ multiplex PCR, while the TCRdb copy is restricted to in-frame clones and leaves out a portion. The sample consists of about 130,000 clones, 65% to 85% of them appearing once. Material for sequencing was peripheral blood. The receptors here all came from a woman aged 80 or over with acute or convalescent COVID-19.

The rearrangement uses TRBV4-1 and TRBJ1-5; a weak D match, TRBD1 (5 bases). The CDR3 runs to 16 residues. Trimming stripped 0 bases from V and 4 bases from J, with 13 bases between. The germline V gene encodes CDR1 MGHRA and CDR2 YSYEKL. The CDR3 DNA is TGCGCCAGCAGCCAAGATTGGGCCAGGGTAAATCAGCCCCAGCATTTT. Translating gives CASSQDWARVNQPQHF.

CDR3 in DNA: TGTGCCAGCAGCCATCCTGGACTAGCGGGGGGGGCCTACAATGAGCAGTTCTTC. It codes for CASSHPGLAGGAYNEQFF. V gene TRBV3-1 (or the pseudogene TRBV3-2) combines with J gene TRBJ2-1, with TRBD2 matching over 15 bases. V shed 3 bases, J shed 2 bases, and the junction held 5 bases outside the gene matches. Germline-derived CDR1 and CDR2 are LGHDT and YNNKEL (reference sequence). The CDR3 is 18 residues long.

V gene TRBV5-1 combines with J gene TRBJ2-5; perhaps TRBD1 as D (6 bases). V shed 4 bases and J shed 2 bases, with 15 bases lying between them. The CDR3 contains 15 residues. Looked up from germline, CDR1 is SGHRS and CDR2 is YFSETQ. The CDR3 reads CASSLQTGQQETQYF. CDR3 DNA: TGCGCCAGCAGCCTACAGACAGGCCAGCAAGAGACCCAGTACTTC.

This clone was seen more than once but under ten times. The rearrangement links TRBV5-5 to TRBJ1-2; 12 nucleotides align to TRBD1. Germline V lookup: CDR1 SGHKS, CDR2 YYEKEE (reference sequence). This CDR3 spans 17 amino acids. The ends lost 3 bases at V and 4 bases at J; junction bases unmatched: 10. The CDR3 nucleotides read TGTGCCAGCAGCTCCGGTGGGACAGGGGGCTTTGGCTATGGCTACACCTTC. The encoded protein is CASSSGGTGGFGYGYTF.

The chain recombines TRBV2 with TRBJ2-5, with a tentative D call TRBD1 (6 bases). The V and J ends lost 7 bases and 3 bases respectively, with 15 bases between them. The CDR3 has 14 residues. Germline CDR1 reads SNHLY; CDR2 reads FYNNEI. CDR3 amino acids: CASKLGTNEETQYF. The CDR3, as DNA: TGTGCCAGCAAGCTCGGGACAAACGAAGAGACCCAGTACTTC.

This sequence joins TRBV5-6 and TRBJ1-2, with a weak D call TRBD1 (6 bases). CDR1 and CDR2 (germline): SGHDT, YYEEEE. The V gene lost 4 bases and the J gene lost 12 bases, with 16 bases spanning the gap. The CDR3 is made up of 12 amino acids. CDR3 sequence reads: CASSRYRDGHTF. The DNA of the CDR3 is TGTGCCAGCAGCCGATACAGGGACGGGCACACCTTC.

The chain has TRBV29-1 and TRBJ2-5, with a weak D call TRBD1 (6 bases). The DNA end is a closer match to TRBJ2-7, so the J assignment may be wrong. Per the germline V gene, CDR1 is SQVTM and CDR2 is ANQGSEA. This CDR3 is built from 12 residues. This chain's CDR3 is CSVADSPYEQYF. CDR3 DNA: TGCAGCGTTGCGGACAGCCCCTACGAGCAGTACTTC.

This chain uses TRBV7-9 with TRBJ1-1; no definite D call. This CDR3 comprises 12 residues. The V end lost 4 bases, the J end lost 1 base, and 4 bases lay between the germline ends. The germline V gene encodes CDR1 SEHNR and CDR2 FQNEAQ (reference sequence). CDR3 amino acids: CASSSWNTEAFF. The CDR3 DNA reads TGTGCCAGCAGCTCCTGGAACACTGAAGCTTTCTTT.

This clone appeared a single time. V gene TRBV13 combines with J gene TRBJ2-2; the D gene is possibly TRBD2 (6 bases). Germline lookup yields CDR1 PRHDT and CDR2 FYEKMQ (reference sequence). Trimming took off 0 bases at V and 3 bases at J, with 14 bases between the two ends. The CDR3 loop spans 17 amino acids. CDR3 nucleotides: TGTGCCAGCAGCTTAGGGGCTAGCGCGAGAGACACCGGGGAGCTGTTTTTT. Translation: CASSLGASARDTGELFF.

The chain carries TRBV18 and TRBJ1-6; 7 bases are shared with TRBD1. CDR1 and CDR2 (germline): KGHSH, LQKENI. The CDR3 sequence is 18 residues long. V dropped 3 bases and J dropped 13; count of bases not matched to a gene: 21. Written as DNA, the CDR3 is TGTGCCAGCTCACCTCGCGTGGAGAGACAGGGCTTGGAGGGTCCCCTCCACTTT. Amino acid sequence: CASSPRVERQGLEGPLHF. The full variable domain, its missing parts supplied by reference TRBV18 and TRBJ1-6, is NAGVMQNPRHLVRRRGQEARLRCSPMKGHSHVYWYRQLPEEGLKFMVYLQKENIIDESGMPKERFSAEFPKEGPSILRIQQVVRGDSAAYFCASSPRVERQGLEGPLHFGNGTRLTVT.